These 25 T cell receptor beta chains were all obtained from the same sample, sequenced in a study of cytotoxic CD8 clonotypes in ibrutinib-treated CLL. Assay: immunoSEQ multiplex PCR; the TCRdb copy retains only in-frame clones and omits some. The sample has around 310,000 clones; more than 65% are singletons. The specimen comprised PBMCs, sampled before ibrutinib treatment. The receptors derive from a human donor with chronic lymphocytic leukemia.

The chain employs TRBV10-2 and TRBJ2-7; unclear D gene. Germline loops: CDR1 WSHSY, CDR2 SAAADI. The CDR3 sequence is 11 residues long. V was shortened by 7 bases and J by 6 bases, with 10 bases between the two germline ends. The CDR3 protein is CASIGFSEQYF. The DNA for the CDR3 is TGCGCCAGCATTGGCTTCTCCGAGCAGTACTTC.

As to this clone: The germline gene is not matched at one end of the junction; a read error may be the cause. The rearrangement links TRBV7-7 to TRBJ2-1; 7 bases align to TRBD1. CDR1 and CDR2 from the germline V gene are SSHAT and FNYEAQ (reference sequence). This CDR3 region has 16 residues. The CDR3 DNA reads TGTGCTAGCAGCTTAGACATCGCAGGGGGCTACAATGAGCAGTTCTTC. This sequence encodes CASSLDIAGGYNEQFF. Based on the CDR3 plus reference TRBV7-7 and TRBJ2-1, the full variable domain is GAGVSQSPRYKVTKRGQDVTLRCDPISSHATLYWYQQALGQGPEFLTYFNYEAQPDKSGLPSDRFSAERPEGSISTLTIQRTEQRDSAMYRCASSLDIAGGYNEQFFGPGTRLTVL.

The CDR3 bases are TGTGCCAGCAGTTTAGATAGCAATCAGCCCCAGCATTTT. Encoded protein: CASSLDSNQPQHF. The chain carries TRBV28 and TRBJ1-5, with no clear D. Trimming stripped 2 bases from V and 0 bases from J, with 2 bases between. The CDR3 covers 13 residues. Germline CDR1 reads MDHEN; CDR2 reads SYDVKM.

The CDR3 DNA follows: TGCAGCCCCCTCCACCTCCGGGACAGGGGGGGAACTAATGAAAAACTGTTTTTT. Translated, it gives CSPLHLRDRGGTNEKLFF. The chain carries TRBV29-1 and TRBJ1-4; 11 positions agree with TRBD1. The V segment lost 8 bases and the J segment 1 base; nucleotides outside the gene matches: 15. CDR3 length: 18 amino acids. Germline V CDR1 and CDR2: SQVTM, ANQGSEA. The entire variable domain, with the rest obtained from reference TRBV29-1 and TRBJ1-4, is as follows: SAVISQKPSRDICQRGTSLTIQCQVDSQVTMMFWYRQQPGQSLTLIATANQGSEATYESGFVIDKFPISRPNLTFSTLTVSNMSPEDSSIYLCSPLHLRDRGGTNEKLFFGSGTQLSVL.

This clone was detected only once. V usage is TRBV27 and J usage is TRBJ2-7; the match to TRBD2 covers 8 bases. Near its end, the DNA agrees better with TRBJ2-4, so the J call may be wrong. The CDR3 runs to 14 residues. The germline CDR1 and CDR2 sequences are MNHEY and SMNVEV (reference sequence). Written as DNA, the CDR3 is TGTGCCAGCAGTTACACCTCCGGGACTAGCATTCAGTACTTC. Translating gives CASSYTSGTSIQYF.

The V gene is TRBV23-1, the J gene TRBJ1-3, with D unclear. TRBV23-1 has ORF status, its function being uncertain. Between the trimmed V and J ends, which lost 2 bases and 0 bases, there was a span of 5 bases. The CDR3 has 14 residues. The CDR3, as DNA: TGCGCCAGCAGTCAACAGAACTCTGGAAACACCATATATTTT. This gives the protein CASSQQNSGNTIYF.

This clone appeared a few times. The rearrangement uses TRBV10-3 and TRBJ2-2; D might be TRBD1 or TRBD2, each matching 5 bases. Looked up from germline, CDR1 is ENHRY and CDR2 is SYGVKD. There are 13 residues in the CDR3. Trimming shortened V by 5 bases and J by 6 bases, and 10 bases separated the two germline ends. The CDR3 DNA is TGTGCCATCAGTAGGGACCATCCCGGGGAGCTGTTTTTT. This sequence encodes CAISRDHPGELFF.

This chain uses TRBV7-3 with TRBJ2-3; D is possibly TRBD1 (7 bases). Trimming removed 0 bases at V and 3 bases at J, with 16 bases between. The V gene's germline CDR1 is SGHTA and CDR2 FQGTGA. The CDR3 runs to 17 residues. The CDR3 reads CASSLTHQGGRTDTQYF. The CDR3, as DNA: TGTGCCAGCAGCTTAACTCATCAGGGGGGAAGGACAGATACGCAGTATTTT.

The chain couples TRBV5-1 to TRBJ1-1; D perhaps matches TRBD1 (5 bases). Looked up from germline, CDR1 is SGHRS and CDR2 is YFSETQ. V lost 0 bases to trimming and J lost 4 bases, with 13 bases between them. The CDR3 runs to 15 residues. CDR3 DNA: TGCGCCAGCAGCTTGGTTGGGGCCCTGAGCACTGAAGCTTTCTTT. Translating it yields CASSLVGALSTEAFF.

The chain recombines TRBV5-1 with TRBJ1-4; TRBD1 agrees at 9 bases. Unmatched junction bases numbered 0, after V lost 0 bases and J lost 6 bases. Germline CDR1 and CDR2: SGHRS and YFSETQ. The CDR3 extends over 14 amino acids. The CDR3 coding sequence is TGCGCCAGCAGCTTGGGGACAGGGGATGAAAAACTGTTTTTT. It codes for CASSLGTGDEKLFF.

The chain employs TRBV9 and TRBJ2-1, with D unresolved. The CDR3 totals 15 residues. V was cut by 0 bases and J by 4 bases, with 11 bases left in between. CDR1 and CDR2 from the germline V gene are SGDLS and YYNGEE. CDR3 coding DNA: TGTGCCAGCAGCGTAGGGATCTCTACTTACAATGAGCAGTTCTTC. Translated, it gives CASSVGISTYNEQFF. The whole variable domain, filled in from reference TRBV9 and TRBJ2-1, reads DSGVTQTPKHLITATGQRVTLRCSPRSGDLSVYWYQQSLDQGLQFLIQYYNGEERAKGNILERFSAQQFPDLHSELNLSSLELGDSALYFCASSVGISTYNEQFFGPGTRLTVL.

This clone was observed a handful of times. The chain recombines TRBV5-5 with TRBJ1-1, with no clear D. Per the germline V gene, CDR1 is SGHKS and CDR2 is YYEKEE (reference sequence). CDR3 length: 15 amino acids. The V end was cut by 4 bases, the J end by 0 bases, with 13 bases between. The CDR3 DNA reads as TGTGCCAGCAGCCTTGGCCGGGCCATGAACACTGAAGCTTTCTTT. Amino acids: CASSLGRAMNTEAFF.

The gene calls are TRBV4-2 and TRBJ2-5; 10 nucleotides match TRBD2. V shed 0 bases, J shed 9 bases, and the junction held 13 bases outside the gene matches. The germline gives CDR1 LGHNA, CDR2 YNFKEQ. This CDR3 is built from 17 residues. CDR3 DNA sequence: TGTGCCAGCAGCCAAGATCCGGCTAGCGGGGGTTTGGTAGCCCAGTACTTC. Translation: CASSQDPASGGLVAQYF.

The V and J genes are TRBV13 and TRBJ2-1; 7 bases align to TRBD2. CDR1 is PRHDT, CDR2 FYEKMQ, per germline (reference sequence). This CDR3 contains 15 residues. J gave up 8 bases and V 5 bases, and 12 bases lay outside the gene matches. CDR3 nucleotide sequence: TGTGCCAGCAGCACTAGAGAGACTAGCAGCCATGAGCAGTTCTTC. It is translated as CASSTRETSSHEQFF. The full variable domain, rest sourced from reference TRBV13 and TRBJ2-1, is AAGVIQSPRHLIKEKRETATLKCYPIPRHDTVYWYQQGPGQDPQFLISFYEKMQSDKGSIPDRFSAQQFSDYHSELNMSSLELGDSALYFCASSTRETSSHEQFFGPGTRLTVL.

The rearrangement joins TRBV5-1 to TRBJ1-3; TRBD1 matches 7 bases. The CDR3 is made up of 14 amino acids. Unmatched junction bases numbered 1, after V lost 2 bases and J lost 2 bases. Germline V lookup: CDR1 SGHRS, CDR2 YFSETQ. This CDR3 reads CASSFDRAGNTIYF. The CDR3 DNA sequence: TGCGCCAGCAGCTTTGACAGGGCTGGAAACACCATATATTTT. Full variable domain (remainder filled in from reference TRBV5-1 and TRBJ1-3): KAGVTQTPRYLIKTRGQQVTLSCSPISGHRSVSWYQQTPGQGLQFLFEYFSETQRNKGNFPGRFSGRQFSNSRSEMNVSTLELGDSALYLCASSFDRAGNTIYFGEGSWLTVV.

The V gene is TRBV7-8, the J gene TRBJ2-7; TRBD1 agrees at 8 bases. The CDR3 covers 15 residues. V trimming: 0 bases; J trimming: 6 bases; junction bases outside the gene matches: 7. Looked up from germline, CDR1 is SGHVS and CDR2 is FQNEAQ. CDR3 in DNA: TGTGCCAGCAGCTTAGCGGGGACAGGTCCTACCGAGCAGTACTTC. The encoded protein is CASSLAGTGPTEQYF.

The V call is TRBV9, the J call TRBJ2-5; D unresolved. The CDR3 consists of 13 residues. Per the germline V gene, CDR1 is SGDLS and CDR2 is YYNGEE. Trimming pared 3 bases from V and 7 bases from J, leaving 13 bases between. DNA of the CDR3: TGTGCCAGCAGCGCCCCACGGCGAGGGACCCAGTACTTC. It translates to CASSAPRRGTQYF.

This chain connects TRBV5-4 to TRBJ2-7; D remains ambiguous. The V gene's germline CDR1 is SGHNT and CDR2 YYREEE (reference sequence). This CDR3 spans 14 amino acids. V gave up 0 bases and J gave up 0 bases, with 7 bases separating them. The CDR3: CASSLARNSYEQYF. The CDR3 bases are TGTGCCAGCAGCTTGGCTAGAAACTCCTACGAGCAGTACTTC.

The chain couples TRBV4-2 to TRBJ2-5; D remains ambiguous. Germline assignment: CDR1 LGHNA and CDR2 YNFKEQ. With 1 base removed from V and 3 bases from J, the gap between germline ends came to 15 bases. The CDR3 has 16 residues. CDR3 nucleotide sequence: TGTGCCAGCAGCCAAGTCGTTTCGTCAGCCAAAGAGACCCAGTACTTC. Translating it yields CASSQVVSSAKETQYF.

The rearrangement links TRBV4-3 to TRBJ2-1; 13 nucleotides align to TRBD2. The germline V gene has CDR1 LGHNA and CDR2 YSLEER. CDR3 size: 20 residues. V gave up 3 bases and J gave up 4 bases; unmatched junction bases: 15. The CDR3, as DNA: TGCGCCAGCAGCCATGTTACTCCCTCGGGACTAGCGGGAACTTACAATGAGCAGTTCTTC. Translating gives CASSHVTPSGLAGTYNEQFF.

The V gene is TRBV30, the J gene TRBJ2-7; D is undetermined. V was pared by 2 bases and J by 6 bases, with 17 bases between. The CDR3 totals 14 residues. The V gene's germline CDR1 is GTSNPN and CDR2 SVGIG (reference sequence). The CDR3 reads CAWSSRIRFGEQYF. The CDR3 DNA reads TGTGCCTGGAGTTCCCGTATTCGGTTTGGCGAGCAGTACTTC.

This chain joins TRBV29-1 and TRBJ2-5; D is unclear. V gave up 7 bases and J gave up 0 bases, with 9 bases separating them. From germline, CDR1 is SQVTM and CDR2 ANQGSEA. The CDR3 totals 12 residues. This CDR3 is CSAGPHQETQYF. CDR3 DNA: TGCAGCGCTGGGCCGCACCAAGAGACCCAGTACTTC.

The chain employs TRBV19 and TRBJ1-1; tentative D call: TRBD1 (5 bases). Trimming removed 3 bases at V and 4 bases at J, with 21 bases between. Germline values: CDR1 LNHDA, CDR2 SQIVND (reference sequence). This CDR3 is 17 amino acids long. The DNA of the CDR3 is TGTGCCAGTAGTATGGCCCGGGCAGGGTGGGGGATCACTGAAGCTTTCTTT. It specifies CASSMARAGWGITEAFF.

The CDR3, as DNA: TGTGCCAGCCGGACAGTCGTTGCAACTAATGAAAAACTGTTTTTT. Its translation is CASRTVVATNEKLFF. The chain recombines TRBV27 with TRBJ1-4; TRBD1 might be the D (6 bases). Trimming stripped 8 bases from V and 0 bases from J, with 13 bases between. This CDR3 region has 15 residues. Germline V gives CDR1 MNHEY, CDR2 SMNVEV (reference sequence).

This chain uses TRBV20-1 with TRBJ1-3, with D unclear. The V and J ends lost 4 bases and 0 bases respectively, with 1 base between them. Germline V gene lookup returns CDR1 DFQATT and CDR2 SNEGSKA (reference sequence). The CDR3 sequence is 11 residues long. The CDR3 reads CSAISGNTIYF. The CDR3 nucleotides are TGCAGTGCTATCTCTGGAAACACCATATATTTT.